The subject of this entry is one T cell receptor beta chain. As yet, its antigen is unknown. The time point is: patch test 3, about 24 weeks after DPC sensitization. Treatment here: therapeutic diphenylcyclopropenone sensitization with weekly scalp DPC. Blood collection happened ahead of applying each patch test. This sample is drawn from a study of human T cells and chemical hapten exposure. Broader study findings: Significantly more large CDR3 similarity clusters were formed by expanded TCRs than by controls. Every donor had alopecia, and their immune response may therefore differ from healthy people's.

Unique molecular identifiers were attached to individual cDNA molecules during library preparation. TCRdb ran MiXCR on the RACE reads and lists one entry per CDR3 protein. The sample contains under 200,000 distinct CDR3 sequences, about 27% of which appear only once. The V and J ends lost 4 bases and 5 bases, in that order; junction bases with no gene match: 7. The CDR3 totals 14 residues. Germline V gene lookup returns CDR1 MGHRA and CDR2 YSYEKL. The clonotype comes from a woman younger than 30 with alopecia areata. Some clones in this sample may be carry-over from other donors' samples. The chain joins TRBV4-1 to TRBJ2-5, with 7 bases lining up with TRBD2. The material sequenced was whole blood, taken in connection with sensitization to the hapten diphenylcyclopropenone (DPC). The DNA of the CDR3 is TGCGCCAGCAGCCCTTGGGACTATGGGGAGACCCAGTACTTC. Encoded protein: CASSPWDYGETQYF.